The 5 T cell receptor beta chains listed next were all sequenced from one sample in a study of HIV-infected patients and healthy controls. Roughly three months, about 14 weeks, into antiretroviral therapy, follow-up blood was collected. All unsorted peripheral T cells were captured because whole blood was used without fractionation. cDNA was made from around 0.45 ug RNA using alpha and beta constant primers. Using multiplexing indices, alpha and beta chain libraries were generated apart by chain-specific third strand synthesis. TCRdb independently ran MiXCR on the 5' RACE reads; one entry per CDR3 protein. The data contain roughly 9,000 distinct CDR3 sequences, about 9% of them singletons. The starting material was blood, obtained during antiretroviral therapy. The receptors come from an adult with HIV infection.

This clonotype has a count of ten or more. V gene TRBV4-2 combines with J gene TRBJ1-4; D gene ambiguous. Germline V gives CDR1 LGHNA, CDR2 YNFKEQ. The V end was cut by 4 bases, the J end by 5 bases, with 14 bases between. CDR3 length: 15 amino acids. The CDR3 sequence: CASSLGRVNNEKLFF. The CDR3 DNA follows: TGTGCCAGCAGCCTGGGTAGGGTAAACAATGAAAAACTGTTTTTT.

The sample holds many counts of this clonotype. This chain links TRBV6-6 with TRBJ2-3, with D maybe TRBD2 (6 bases). The CDR3 length is 16 residues. Per the germline V gene, CDR1 is MNHNY and CDR2 is SVGAGI (reference sequence). The ends were cut back, 2 bases at V and 5 bases at J, with 17 bases in the middle. In nucleotides, the CDR3 is TGTGCCAGCAGTTACGCGGACGTGGGGCGGGGAGATACGCAGTATTTT. Its translation: CASSYADVGRGDTQYF.

This clonotype has at least ten counts. CDR3 loop: CASSESTDHNQPQHF. The DNA for the CDR3 is TGTGCCAGCAGTGAATCAACCGATCACAATCAGCCCCAGCATTTT. The chain joins TRBV25-1 to TRBJ1-5, with D hard to call. Germline CDR1 MGHDK, CDR2 SYGVNS. The V end was cut by 1 base, the J end by 3 bases, with 10 bases between. This CDR3 is built from 15 residues.

V is TRBV12-3 or TRBV12-4 and J is TRBJ1-1; D possibly corresponds to TRBD1 (6 bases). This CDR3 region has 14 residues. V gave up 8 bases and J gave up 4 bases, with 17 bases separating them. The CDR3, as DNA: TGTGCCAGCGGCGCTCCAGGGGTGGGCACTGAAGCTTTCTTT. Protein product: CASGAPGVGTEAFF.

This clonotype was picked up many times. This chain links TRBV19 with TRBJ1-5; weak D call: TRBD1 (5 bases). Germline CDR1 reads LNHDA; CDR2 reads SQIVND (reference sequence). V lost 4 bases and J 7 bases, leaving 17 bases between the germline ends. The CDR3 is made up of 15 amino acids. The CDR3 DNA reads as TGTGCCAGTAGTACCGCAACAGTGGGGGGACAGCCCCAGCATTTT. Protein: CASSTATVGGQPQHF.